These 20 T cell receptor beta chains were sequenced from one sample in a study of OX40 agonist ivuxolimab in advanced cancers. This table comes from immunoSEQ multiplex PCR, and its TCRdb copy is limited to in-frame clones, with some not included. The table records some 100,000 clones, roughly 90% of them present only once. The source was CD4+ or CD8+ T cells sorted from blood, collected in a trial of the OX40 agonist ivuxolimab. These receptors all stem from an adult with an advanced solid tumor such as melanoma, head and neck, liver or kidney cancer.

The chain couples TRBV6-1 to TRBJ1-5; D is ambiguous. CDR3 size: 17 residues. V lost 1 base to trimming and J lost 0 bases, with 13 bases between them. Germline V CDR1 and CDR2: MNHNS, SASEGT. CDR3 loop: CASSEEAFGYSNQPQHF. The CDR3 region has the DNA TGTGCCAGCAGTGAAGAGGCTTTTGGGTATAGCAATCAGCCCCAGCATTTT.

This rearrangement joins TRBV6-5 to TRBJ1-2; the match to TRBD1 covers 7 bases. J gave up 5 bases and V 0 bases, and 6 bases lay outside the gene matches. Germline V gene lookup returns CDR1 MNHEY and CDR2 SVGAGI. There are 15 residues in the CDR3. The CDR3 loop is CASSYSRGGGYGYTF. For the CDR3, the DNA is TGTGCCAGCAGTTACTCGAGAGGGGGCGGGTATGGCTACACCTTC.

This rearrangement joins TRBV6-5 to TRBJ2-5; D uncertain. Germline CDR1 MNHEY, CDR2 SVGAGI. With 7 bases removed from V and 4 bases from J, the gap between germline ends came to 7 bases. The CDR3 has 11 residues. CDR3: CASTDIETQYF. The DNA of the CDR3 is TGTGCCAGCACCGACATAGAGACCCAGTACTTC.

The gene calls are TRBV27 and TRBJ2-4; D might be TRBD2 (7 bases). In germline, CDR1 is MNHEY, CDR2 SMNVEV (reference sequence). This CDR3 is built from 14 residues. V shed 6 bases and J shed 8 bases, with 17 bases lying between them. The CDR3, as DNA: TGTGCCAGCAGCCTTGGCCTAGGGGGGGACATTCAGTACTTC. It yields the protein CASSLGLGGDIQYF.

This clone was seen only a few times. The J gene is TRBJ2-1, the V gene TRBV6-1; no clear D. This CDR3 spans 14 amino acids. CDR1 is MNHNS and CDR2 is SASEGT in the germline V gene. V lost 0 bases and J 10 bases, leaving 13 bases between the germline ends. CDR3 nucleotide sequence: TGTGCCAGCAGTGAAGCCCTCGGACCCGGAGAGCAGTTCTTC. It yields the protein CASSEALGPGEQFF.

The chain couples TRBV19 to TRBJ2-7; D is uncertain. Germline V CDR1 and CDR2: LNHDA, SQIVND (reference sequence). The V end lost 1 base, the J end lost 3 bases, and 10 bases lay between the germline ends. The CDR3 extends over 14 amino acids. The chain's CDR3 is CASSIGVSFYEQYF. For the CDR3, the DNA is TGTGCCAGTAGTATAGGGGTCTCCTTCTACGAGCAGTACTTC.

J is TRBJ1-5 and V is TRBV6-5; no firm D call. Germline CDR1 reads MNHEY; CDR2 reads SVGAGI. Trimming took off 2 bases at V and 1 base at J, with 9 bases between the two ends. The length of the CDR3 is 15 residues. CDR3 in DNA: TGTGCCAGCAGTTACGGACCGGCAAGCAATCAGCCCCAGCATTTT. Its protein product is CASSYGPASNQPQHF.

The V call is TRBV2, the J call TRBJ1-4; D gene unclear. The CDR3 is 14 residues long. The germline V and J ends were trimmed by 10 bases and 6 bases, with 18 bases remaining between them. The germline gives CDR1 SNHLY, CDR2 FYNNEI. The CDR3 loop reads CATQLGFGDEKLFF. CDR3 bases: TGTGCCACCCAGTTGGGTTTTGGCGATGAAAAACTGTTTTTT.

V usage is TRBV19 and J usage is TRBJ1-1; weak D call: TRBD1 (5 bases). V lost 3 bases to trimming and J lost 8 bases, with 22 bases between them. This CDR3 contains 16 residues. Looked up from germline, CDR1 is LNHDA and CDR2 is SQIVND (reference sequence). CDR3 nucleotide sequence: TGTGCCAGTAGTATCCGGGGAAACGACAGACCCGGGGAAGCTTTCTTT. Translated, it gives CASSIRGNDRPGEAFF.

The chain recombines TRBV7-8 with TRBJ2-5, with 9 bases aligning to TRBD1. The CDR3 spans 15 residues. Germline V CDR1 and CDR2: SGHVS, FQNEAQ. V lost 3 bases and J lost 2; bases outside the gene matches: 4. CDR3 loop: CASSFLGQGQETQYF. CDR3 bases: TGTGCCAGCAGCTTCCTTGGACAGGGGCAAGAGACCCAGTACTTC.

This chain uses TRBV15 with TRBJ2-3, with TRBD2 identical over 12 bases. CDR3 length: 16 residues. The J segment lost 1 base and the V segment lost 3 bases, leaving 2 bases of the junction unmatched. From germline, CDR1 is LNHNV and CDR2 YYDKDF (reference sequence). The CDR3 nucleotides are TGTGCCACCAGCAGTAGACTAGCGGGGGGCACAGATACGCAGTATTTT. Translating it yields CATSSRLAGGTDTQYF.

The J gene is TRBJ2-1, the V gene TRBV27; tentative D call: TRBD1 (5 bases). The V end lost 3 bases, the J end lost 9 bases, and 12 bases lay between the germline ends. CDR3 length equals 13 residues. In germline, CDR1 is MNHEY, CDR2 SMNVEV (reference sequence). CDR3 nucleotides: TGTGCCAGCAGTTTTCGGCAGGGCCTTGAGCAGTTCTTC. Translating gives CASSFRQGLEQFF.

The chain carries TRBV19 and TRBJ2-5; D remains ambiguous. The CDR3 extends over 13 amino acids. Per germline, CDR1 LNHDA and CDR2 SQIVND (reference sequence). The V end lost 5 bases, the J end lost 1 base, and 8 bases lay between the germline ends. The CDR3 DNA follows: TGTGCCAGTAGTCCCCCCCTCCAAGAGACCCAGTACTTC. Residues: CASSPPLQETQYF. The whole variable domain, filled in from reference TRBV19 and TRBJ2-5, reads DGGITQSPKYLFRKEGQNVTLSCEQNLNHDAMYWYRQDPGQGLRLIYYSQIVNDFQKGDIAEGYSVSREKKESFPLTVTSAQKNPTAFYLCASSPPLQETQYFGPGTRLLVL.

The chain employs TRBV14 and TRBJ2-7, with 8 bases matching TRBD1. V shed 1 base, J shed 1 base, and the junction held 0 bases outside the gene matches. The V gene's germline CDR1 is SGHDN and CDR2 FVKESK. The CDR3 totals 14 residues. The CDR3 region has the DNA TGTGCCAGCAGCCAAGGGACAGGGTCCTACGAGCAGTACTTC. Amino acids: CASSQGTGSYEQYF.

The rearrangement joins TRBV18 to TRBJ2-2, with D perhaps matching TRBD2 (6 bases). CDR3 length equals 15 residues. Per germline, CDR1 KGHSH and CDR2 LQKENI. Trimming left V 3 bases short and J 3 bases short, with 11 bases between. CDR3 sequence: CASSPEGLDTGELFF. DNA of the CDR3: TGTGCCAGCTCACCGGAGGGGTTGGACACCGGGGAGCTGTTTTTT.

The chain recombines TRBV4-1 with TRBJ1-5; D unclear. V gave up 1 base and J gave up 5 bases, with 6 bases separating them. CDR3 size: 13 residues. Germline assignment: CDR1 MGHRA and CDR2 YSYEKL. The CDR3: CASSQVRDQPQHF. The CDR3 DNA reads as TGCGCCAGCAGCCAAGTGAGGGATCAGCCCCAGCATTTT.

J is TRBJ1-2 and V is TRBV6-5; D might be TRBD1 (5 bases). Germline CDR1 MNHEY, CDR2 SVGAGI. The CDR3 consists of 16 residues. V gave up 0 bases and J gave up 7 bases, with 18 bases separating them. The CDR3 sequence: CASSYSIAGESGGYTF. CDR3 DNA: TGTGCCAGCAGTTACTCGATCGCGGGGGAAAGTGGTGGCTACACCTTC.

The CDR3 is CASSFRSSAPEQYF. For the CDR3, the DNA is TGTGCCAGCAGCTTCCGCAGCTCAGCCCCCGAGCAGTACTTC. This chain links TRBV13 with TRBJ2-7; no firm D call. Germline CDR1 and CDR2: PRHDT and FYEKMQ (reference sequence). V lost 3 bases and J 6 bases, leaving 15 bases between the germline ends. This CDR3 has 14 amino acids.

V is TRBV30 and J is TRBJ1-3; D is perhaps TRBD1 (5 bases). V was cut by 1 base and J by 1 base, with 11 bases left in between. Germline CDR1 reads GTSNPN; CDR2 reads SVGIG (reference sequence). The CDR3 extends over 15 amino acids. For the CDR3, the DNA is TGTGCCTGGAGTGGGGGGGAAGATTCTGGAAACACCATATATTTT. It codes for CAWSGGEDSGNTIYF.

The rearrangement links TRBV29-1 to TRBJ2-1; the D is unclear. Trimming left V 3 bases short and J 0 bases short, with 9 bases between. Germline V gives CDR1 SQVTM, CDR2 ANQGSEA. This CDR3 has 14 amino acids. The DNA of the CDR3 is TGCAGCGTTGACGAAATATACTCCTACAATGAGCAGTTCTTC. Its translation: CSVDEIYSYNEQFF.